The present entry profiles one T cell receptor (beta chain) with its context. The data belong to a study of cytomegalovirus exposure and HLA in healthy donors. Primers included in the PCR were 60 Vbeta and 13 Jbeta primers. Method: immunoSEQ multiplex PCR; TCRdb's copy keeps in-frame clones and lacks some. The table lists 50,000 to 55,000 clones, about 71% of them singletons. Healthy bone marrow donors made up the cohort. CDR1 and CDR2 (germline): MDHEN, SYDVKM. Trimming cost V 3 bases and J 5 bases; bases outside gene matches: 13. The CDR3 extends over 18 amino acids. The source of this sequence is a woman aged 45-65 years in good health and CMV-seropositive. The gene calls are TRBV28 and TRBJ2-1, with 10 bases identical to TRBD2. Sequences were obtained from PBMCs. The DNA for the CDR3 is TGTGCCAGCAGTTTTGTACTAGCGGGATTCCGGGGTAACAATGAGCAGTTCTTC. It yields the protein CASSFVLAGFRGNNEQFF.